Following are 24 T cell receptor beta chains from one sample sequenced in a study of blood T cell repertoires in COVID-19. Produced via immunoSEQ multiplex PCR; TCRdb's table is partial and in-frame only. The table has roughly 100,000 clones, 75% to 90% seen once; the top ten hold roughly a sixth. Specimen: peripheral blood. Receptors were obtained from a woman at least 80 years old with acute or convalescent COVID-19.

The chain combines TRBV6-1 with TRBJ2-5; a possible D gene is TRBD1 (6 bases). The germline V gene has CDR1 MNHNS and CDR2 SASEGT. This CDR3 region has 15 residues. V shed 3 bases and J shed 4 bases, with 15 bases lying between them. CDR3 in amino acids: CASSDVGKDRETQYF. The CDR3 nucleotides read TGTGCCAGCAGTGATGTCGGGAAGGACAGAGAGACCCAGTACTTC.

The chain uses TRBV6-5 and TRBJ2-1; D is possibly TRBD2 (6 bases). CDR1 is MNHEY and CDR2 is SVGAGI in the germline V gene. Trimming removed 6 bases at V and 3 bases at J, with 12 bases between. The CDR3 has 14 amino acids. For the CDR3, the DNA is TGTGCCAGCAGGGAGGGCGGGATCTACAATGAGCAGTTCTTC. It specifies CASREGGIYNEQFF.

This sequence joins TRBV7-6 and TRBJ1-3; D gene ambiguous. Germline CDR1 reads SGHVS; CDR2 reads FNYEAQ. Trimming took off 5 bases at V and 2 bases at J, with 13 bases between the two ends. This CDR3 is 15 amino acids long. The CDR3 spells CASSQTTNPGNTIYF. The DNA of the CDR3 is TGTGCCAGCAGCCAGACAACCAACCCTGGAAACACCATATATTTT.

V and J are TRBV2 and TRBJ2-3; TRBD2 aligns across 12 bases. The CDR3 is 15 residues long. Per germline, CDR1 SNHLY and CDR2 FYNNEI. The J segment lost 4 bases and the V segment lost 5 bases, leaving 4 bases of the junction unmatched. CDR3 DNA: TGTGCCAGCAGTCGACTAGCGGGGGTGGCAGATACGCAGTATTTT. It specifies CASSRLAGVADTQYF.

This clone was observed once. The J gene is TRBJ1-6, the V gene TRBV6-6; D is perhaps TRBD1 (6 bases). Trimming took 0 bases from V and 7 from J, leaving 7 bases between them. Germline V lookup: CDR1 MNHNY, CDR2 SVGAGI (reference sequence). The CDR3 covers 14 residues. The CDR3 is CASSYSDRNSPLHF. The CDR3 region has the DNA TGTGCCAGCAGTTACTCGGACAGAAATTCACCCCTCCACTTT.

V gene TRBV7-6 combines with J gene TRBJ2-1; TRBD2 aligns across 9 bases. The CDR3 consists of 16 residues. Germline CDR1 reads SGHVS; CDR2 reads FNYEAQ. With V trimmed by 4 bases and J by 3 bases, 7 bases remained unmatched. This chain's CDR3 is CASSSLSGGNYNEQFF. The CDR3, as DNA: TGTGCCAGCAGCTCCCTGAGCGGGGGGAACTACAATGAGCAGTTCTTC.

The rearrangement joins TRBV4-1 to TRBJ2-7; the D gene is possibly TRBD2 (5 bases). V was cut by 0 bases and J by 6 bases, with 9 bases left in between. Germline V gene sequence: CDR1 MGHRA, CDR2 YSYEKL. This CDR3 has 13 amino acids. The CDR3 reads CASSQDGGGEQYF. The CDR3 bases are TGCGCCAGCAGCCAAGATGGAGGAGGCGAGCAGTACTTC.

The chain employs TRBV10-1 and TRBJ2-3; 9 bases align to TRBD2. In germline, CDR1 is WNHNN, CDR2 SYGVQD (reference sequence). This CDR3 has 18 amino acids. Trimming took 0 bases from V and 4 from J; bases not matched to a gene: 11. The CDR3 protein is CASSESAFSSGVADTQYF. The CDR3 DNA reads TGCGCCAGCAGTGAGTCGGCGTTTTCTAGCGGGGTCGCAGATACGCAGTATTTT.

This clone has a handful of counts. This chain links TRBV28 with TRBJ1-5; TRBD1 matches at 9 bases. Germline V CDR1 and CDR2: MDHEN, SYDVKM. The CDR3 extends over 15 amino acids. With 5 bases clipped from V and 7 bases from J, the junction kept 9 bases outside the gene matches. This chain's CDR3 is CASSHRQGGGQPQHF. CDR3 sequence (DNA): TGTGCCAGCAGTCATCGACAGGGGGGAGGACAGCCCCAGCATTTT.

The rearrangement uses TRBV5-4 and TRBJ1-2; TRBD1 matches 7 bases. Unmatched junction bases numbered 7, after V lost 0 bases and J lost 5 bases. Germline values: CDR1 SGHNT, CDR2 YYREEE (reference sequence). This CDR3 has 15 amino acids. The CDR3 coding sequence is TGTGCCAGCAGCTTGGATCTCGGGACAGTTTATGGCTACACCTTC. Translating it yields CASSLDLGTVYGYTF.

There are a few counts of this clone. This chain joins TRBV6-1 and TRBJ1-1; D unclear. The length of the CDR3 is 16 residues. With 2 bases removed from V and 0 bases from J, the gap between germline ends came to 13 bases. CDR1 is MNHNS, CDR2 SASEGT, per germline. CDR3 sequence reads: CASSEYAGLMNTEAFF. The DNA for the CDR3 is TGTGCCAGCAGTGAATACGCAGGATTGATGAACACTGAAGCTTTCTTT.

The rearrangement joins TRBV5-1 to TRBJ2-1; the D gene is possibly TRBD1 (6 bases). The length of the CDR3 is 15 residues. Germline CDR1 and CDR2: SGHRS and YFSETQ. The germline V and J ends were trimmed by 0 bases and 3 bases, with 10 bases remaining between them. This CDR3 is CASSLGAGDYNEQFF. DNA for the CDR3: TGCGCCAGCAGCTTGGGGGCAGGGGACTACAATGAGCAGTTCTTC.

CDR3 sequence: CASSRRAGPPYEQYF. The CDR3 nucleotides read TGTGCCAGCAGCAGGAGGGCGGGGCCCCCCTACGAGCAGTACTTC. This sequence joins TRBV21-1 and TRBJ2-7; no DNA check was done on the table's D call, TRBD2. TRBV21-1 is a pseudogene segment. The CDR3 spans 15 residues.

The CDR3 region is CASSYSTSGGANEQFF. DNA for the CDR3: TGTGCCAGCAGTTACTCGACTAGCGGGGGGGCTAATGAGCAGTTCTTC. The chain combines TRBV6-2 or TRBV6-3 with TRBJ2-1, with 14 bases identical to TRBD2. The CDR3 totals 16 residues. Trimming at V came to 0 bases and at J to 7 bases, leaving 2 bases not matched to a gene. Germline V gene sequence: CDR1 MNHEY, CDR2 SVGEGT.

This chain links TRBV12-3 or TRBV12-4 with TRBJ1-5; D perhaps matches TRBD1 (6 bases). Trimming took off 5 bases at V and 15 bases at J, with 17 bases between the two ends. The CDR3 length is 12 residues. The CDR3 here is CASSDDRSWGHF. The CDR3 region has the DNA TGTGCCAGCAGTGACGACAGGTCTTGGGGGCATTTT.

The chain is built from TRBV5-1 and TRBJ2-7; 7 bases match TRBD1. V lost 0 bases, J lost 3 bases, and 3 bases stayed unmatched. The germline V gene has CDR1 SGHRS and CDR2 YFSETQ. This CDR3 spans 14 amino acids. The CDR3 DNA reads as TGCGCCAGCAGCTTGGAGGGGGCATACTACGAGCAGTACTTC. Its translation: CASSLEGAYYEQYF.

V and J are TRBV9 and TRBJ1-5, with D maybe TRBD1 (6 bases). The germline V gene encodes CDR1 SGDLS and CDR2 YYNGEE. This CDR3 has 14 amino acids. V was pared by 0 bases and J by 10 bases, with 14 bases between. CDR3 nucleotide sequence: TGTGCCAGCAGCGTAGACAGGGACTACAGTCCCCAGCATTTT. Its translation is CASSVDRDYSPQHF. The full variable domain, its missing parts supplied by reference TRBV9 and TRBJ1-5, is DSGVTQTPKHLITATGQRVTLRCSPRSGDLSVYWYQQSLDQGLQFLIQYYNGEERAKGNILERFSAQQFPDLHSELNLSSLELGDSALYFCASSVDRDYSPQHFGDGTRLSIL.

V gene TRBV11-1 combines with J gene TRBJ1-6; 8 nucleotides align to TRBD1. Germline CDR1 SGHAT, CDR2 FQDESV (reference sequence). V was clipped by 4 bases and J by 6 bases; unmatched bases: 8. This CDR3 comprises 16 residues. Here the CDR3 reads CASSSPRDRLNSPLHF. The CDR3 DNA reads TGTGCCAGCAGCTCGCCTCGGGACAGGCTTAATTCACCCCTCCACTTT.

The CDR3 coding sequence is TGTGCCAGCAGCTCTTACAGGGGATCCAACACTGAAGCTTTCTTT. Its protein is CASSSYRGSNTEAFF. J is TRBJ1-1 and V is TRBV7-8, with 7 bases matching TRBD1. Germline values: CDR1 SGHVS, CDR2 FQNEAQ. V lost 4 bases and J lost 2; bases outside the gene matches: 7. The CDR3 sequence is 15 residues long.

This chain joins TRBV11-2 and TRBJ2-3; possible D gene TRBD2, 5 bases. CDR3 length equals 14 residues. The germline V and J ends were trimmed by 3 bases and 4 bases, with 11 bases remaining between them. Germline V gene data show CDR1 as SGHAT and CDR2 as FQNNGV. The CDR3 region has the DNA TGTGCCAGCAGCTTGGATCCTAGCCCAGATACGCAGTATTTT. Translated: CASSLDPSPDTQYF.

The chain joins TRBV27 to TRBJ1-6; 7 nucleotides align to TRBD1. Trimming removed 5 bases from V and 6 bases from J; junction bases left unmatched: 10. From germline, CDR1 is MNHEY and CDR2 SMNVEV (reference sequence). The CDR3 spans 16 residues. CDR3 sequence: CASSPSLTGTNSPLHF. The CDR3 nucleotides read TGTGCCAGCAGTCCATCACTGACAGGGACTAATTCACCCCTCCACTTT.

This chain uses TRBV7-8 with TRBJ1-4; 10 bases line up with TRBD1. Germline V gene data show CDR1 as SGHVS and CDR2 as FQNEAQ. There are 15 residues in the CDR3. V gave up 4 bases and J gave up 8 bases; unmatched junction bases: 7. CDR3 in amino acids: CASSYRDRGFEKLFF. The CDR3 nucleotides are TGTGCCAGCAGCTACCGGGACAGGGGATTCGAAAAACTGTTTTTT. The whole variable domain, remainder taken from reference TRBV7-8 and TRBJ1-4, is GAGVSQSPRYKVAKRGQDVALRCDPISGHVSLFWYQQALGQGPEFLTYFQNEAQLDKSGLPSDRFFAERPEGSVSTLKIQRTQQEDSAVYLCASSYRDRGFEKLFFGSGTQLSVL.

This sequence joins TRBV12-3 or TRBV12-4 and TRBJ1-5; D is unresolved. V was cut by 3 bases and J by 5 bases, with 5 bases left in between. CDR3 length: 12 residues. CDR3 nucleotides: TGTGCCAGCAGTTTCAGGCATCAGCCCCAGCATTTT. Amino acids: CASSFRHQPQHF.

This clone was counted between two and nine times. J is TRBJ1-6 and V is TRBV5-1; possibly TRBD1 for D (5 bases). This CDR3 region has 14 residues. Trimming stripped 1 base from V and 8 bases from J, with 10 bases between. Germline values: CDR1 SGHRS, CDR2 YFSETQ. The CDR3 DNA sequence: TGCGCCAGCAGCTTGCGGGGGAAAGATTCACCCCTCCACTTT. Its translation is CASSLRGKDSPLHF.